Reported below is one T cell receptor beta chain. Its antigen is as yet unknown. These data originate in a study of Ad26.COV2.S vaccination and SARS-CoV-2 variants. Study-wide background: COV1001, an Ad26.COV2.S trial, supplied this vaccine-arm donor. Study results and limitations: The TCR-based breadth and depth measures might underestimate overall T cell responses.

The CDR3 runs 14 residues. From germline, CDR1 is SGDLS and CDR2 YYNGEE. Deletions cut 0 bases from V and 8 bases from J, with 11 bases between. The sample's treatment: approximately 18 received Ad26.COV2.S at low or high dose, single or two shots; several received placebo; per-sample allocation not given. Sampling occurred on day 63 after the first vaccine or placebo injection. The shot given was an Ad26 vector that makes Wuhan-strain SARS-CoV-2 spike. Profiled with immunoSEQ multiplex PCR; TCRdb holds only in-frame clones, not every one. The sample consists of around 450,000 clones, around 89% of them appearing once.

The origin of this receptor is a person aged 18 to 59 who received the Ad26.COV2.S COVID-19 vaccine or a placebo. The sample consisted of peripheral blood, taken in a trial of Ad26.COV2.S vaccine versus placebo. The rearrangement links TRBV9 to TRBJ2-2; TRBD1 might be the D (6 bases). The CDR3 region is CASSVEGVSGELFF. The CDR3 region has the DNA TGTGCCAGCAGCGTAGAGGGGGTGTCAGGGGAGCTGTTTTTT.